A single TCR beta chain is shown here with its context. The germline V and J ends were trimmed by 2 bases and 1 base, with 8 bases remaining between them. CDR3 length: 14 amino acids. These data belong to a study of T-cell reconstitution after alpha-beta-depleted transplantation in children. Molecular barcoding with unique molecular identifiers was used for the TCRbeta library. One entry per CDR3 protein results from TCRdb running MiXCR on the PCR reads. The sample yields some 550,000 distinct CDR3 sequences, about 18% seen once. This chain connects TRBV12-3 or TRBV12-4 to TRBJ1-1, with D hard to call. This sample comprised PBMCs from the stem cell graft donor, obtained from the stem cell graft. This receptor was taken from a human donor who donated a stem cell graft to a child with acute lymphoblastic leukemia. The CDR3 is CASSLKQTNTEAFF. The CDR3 DNA sequence: TGTGCCAGCAGTTTAAAACAGACGAACACTGAAGCTTTCTTT.